Below are 10 T cell receptor beta chains sequenced from a single sample in a study of T cell repertoires in cytomegalovirus infection. Their specific antigens are unknown. Each CDR3 protein is one row after TCRdb ran MiXCR on the reads. The table has about 900,000 distinct CDR3 sequences, approximately 31% seen once. The material was cultured CD8+ T cells from PBMCs, obtained from culture after CMV antigen stimulation. These receptors originate from a human donor in good health (CMV status not recorded). Some clones in this sample may be carry-over from other donors' samples.

This chain links TRBV6-2 or TRBV6-3 with TRBJ2-4, with 7 bases aligning to TRBD1. The length of the CDR3 is 16 residues. J gave up 7 bases and V 5 bases, and 14 bases lay outside the gene matches. The germline V gene encodes CDR1 MNHEY and CDR2 SVGEGT. The CDR3 coding sequence is TGTGCCAGCAGTACGACCCTTCGGACAGGACACAACATTCAGTACTTC. Translating gives CASSTTLRTGHNIQYF.

The gene calls are TRBV2 and TRBJ2-6; D is perhaps TRBD1 (6 bases). With 3 bases removed from V and 0 bases from J, the gap between germline ends came to 12 bases. Germline lookup yields CDR1 SNHLY and CDR2 FYNNEI. The CDR3 runs 17 residues. CDR3 nucleotide sequence: TGTGCCAGCAGTGAGACAGGACCAGTCTCTGGGGCCAACGTCCTGACTTTC. It codes for CASSETGPVSGANVLTF.

The chain carries TRBV20-1 and TRBJ2-1; 9 nucleotides align to TRBD1. Trimming cost V 5 bases and J 3 bases; bases outside gene matches: 11. The germline CDR1 and CDR2 sequences are DFQATT and SNEGSKA (reference sequence). This CDR3 has 16 amino acids. The CDR3 DNA reads TGCAGTGCTTCCAAAGCCGGGACAGGGAGCTACAATGAGCAGTTCTTC. Translating gives CSASKAGTGSYNEQFF.

V is TRBV6-6 and J is TRBJ1-2, with D possibly matching TRBD1 (6 bases). In germline, CDR1 is MNHNY, CDR2 SVGAGI (reference sequence). The CDR3 contains 15 residues. V gave up 5 bases and J gave up 2 bases, with 15 bases separating them. The chain's CDR3 is CASSILEGGNYGYTF. The CDR3 bases are TGTGCCAGCAGTATCCTCGAAGGGGGGAACTATGGCTACACCTTC.

The rearrangement uses TRBV28 and TRBJ2-5; the match to TRBD2 covers 14 bases. Germline CDR1 and CDR2: MDHEN and SYDVKM. V shed 7 bases, J shed 0 bases, and the junction held 4 bases outside the gene matches. This CDR3 is built from 16 residues. The CDR3 nucleotides read TGTGCCAGCAATCCGGGACTAGCGGGGGACCAAGAGACCCAGTACTTC. It specifies CASNPGLAGDQETQYF.

The chain links TRBV9 to TRBJ1-3, with D possibly matching TRBD1 (5 bases). This CDR3 is 16 amino acids long. Germline V lookup: CDR1 SGDLS, CDR2 YYNGEE. The V end was cut by 3 bases, the J end by 0 bases, with 13 bases between. The CDR3 coding sequence is TGTGCCAGCAGCGGAAACAGGTTCACCTCTGGAAACACCATATATTTT. Its protein is CASSGNRFTSGNTIYF. The entire variable domain, with the rest obtained from reference TRBV9 and TRBJ1-3, is as follows: DSGVTQTPKHLITATGQRVTLRCSPRSGDLSVYWYQQSLDQGLQFLIQYYNGEERAKGNILERFSAQQFPDLHSELNLSSLELGDSALYFCASSGNRFTSGNTIYFGEGSWLTVV.

Comment on this clonotype: The junction departs from the called germline gene at one end, perhaps through a read error. The CDR3 sequence: CASSQDWVAGDTQYF. As DNA, the CDR3 is TGCGCCAGCAGTCAAGATTGGGTAGCAGGGGATACGCAGTATTTT. The chain joins TRBV4-1 to TRBJ2-3, with a tentative D call TRBD1 (5 bases). This CDR3 comprises 15 residues. In germline, CDR1 is MGHRA, CDR2 YSYEKL.

V usage is TRBV5-6 and J usage is TRBJ1-2; unclear D gene. The CDR3 is made up of 15 amino acids. CDR1 SGHDT and CDR2 YYEEEE come from the germline V gene. V dropped 0 bases and J dropped 0 bases, with 9 bases sitting between them. The CDR3 region is CASSLVPDPNYGYTF. The CDR3 DNA follows: TGTGCCAGCAGCTTGGTCCCAGACCCTAACTATGGCTACACCTTC.

At least ten counts were recorded for this clonotype. This rearrangement joins TRBV7-8 to TRBJ1-2; a possible D gene is TRBD1 (6 bases). Trimming removed 5 bases at V and 8 bases at J, with 24 bases between. Germline V lookup: CDR1 SGHVS, CDR2 FQNEAQ. This CDR3 is built from 16 residues. For the CDR3, the DNA is TGTGCCAGCAGCATAAGGGGGGGTACGGATCGTGGAGGCTACACCTTC. Its protein product is CASSIRGGTDRGGYTF.

This chain links TRBV4-1 with TRBJ1-1; D remains ambiguous. The V end lost 0 bases, the J end lost 3 bases, and 20 bases lay between the germline ends. Germline-derived CDR1 and CDR2 are MGHRA and YSYEKL. CDR3 length: 18 amino acids. Here the CDR3 reads CASSQERPGLEGDTEAFF. The CDR3 DNA is TGCGCCAGCAGCCAAGAACGACCGGGGTTGGAAGGTGACACTGAAGCTTTCTTT.